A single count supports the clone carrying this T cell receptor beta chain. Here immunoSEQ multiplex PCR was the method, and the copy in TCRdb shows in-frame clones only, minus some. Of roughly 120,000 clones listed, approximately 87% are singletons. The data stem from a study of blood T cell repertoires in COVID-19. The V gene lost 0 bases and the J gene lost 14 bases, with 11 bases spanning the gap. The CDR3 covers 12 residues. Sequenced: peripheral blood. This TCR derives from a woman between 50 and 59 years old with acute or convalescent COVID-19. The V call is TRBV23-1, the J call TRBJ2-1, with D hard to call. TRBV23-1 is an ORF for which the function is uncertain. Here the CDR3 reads CASSQSGCTKFF. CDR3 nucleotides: TGCGCCAGCAGTCAATCCGGGTGCACCAAGTTCTTC.